Below, 18 T cell receptor beta chains from the same sample are listed, as sequenced in a study of shared clonotypes between healthy human individuals. The assay was immunoSEQ multiplex PCR, and TCRdb's table has in-frame clones only and misses some. The sample consists of a few million clones, roughly 92% of them appearing once. The sequenced sample consisted of naive CD4+ T cells sorted from blood. Described subset: CD45RA+ positively selected. These receptors all come from a young man in good health.

The chain has TRBV6-6 and TRBJ1-3; possible D gene TRBD1, 5 bases. The V and J ends lost 2 bases and 0 bases respectively, with 11 bases between them. CDR3 length: 16 amino acids. Germline-derived CDR1 and CDR2 are MNHNY and SVGAGI (reference sequence). The DNA for the CDR3 is TGTGCCAGCAGTTACGGGGGGTCCTCCTCTGGAAACACCATATATTTT. Encoded protein: CASSYGGSSSGNTIYF.

V gene TRBV18 combines with J gene TRBJ1-5; D possibly corresponds to TRBD1 (6 bases). CDR1 and CDR2 from the germline V gene are KGHSH and LQKENI. CDR3 length: 15 residues. The V gene lost 2 bases and the J gene lost 2 bases, with 10 bases spanning the gap. The CDR3 bases are TGTGCCAGCTCACCAAACAGGGTCGGCAATCAGCCCCAGCATTTT. This translates into CASSPNRVGNQPQHF.

The chain has TRBV6-1 and TRBJ1-2; 7 bases match TRBD1. V was pared by 3 bases and J by 8 bases, with 18 bases of the junction left unmatched. The CDR3 sequence is 17 residues long. CDR1 MNHNS and CDR2 SASEGT come from the germline V gene. CDR3 DNA sequence: TGTGCCAGCAGTGACCCGAACCGACAGGGATGGAATGGGGGCTACACCTTC. Translation: CASSDPNRQGWNGGYTF.

CDR3 nucleotide sequence: TGTGCCAGCTCGGGGACAGCTGGTGAAAAACTGTTTTTT. The encoded protein is CASSGTAGEKLFF. The chain is built from TRBV18 and TRBJ1-4; TRBD1 agrees at 7 bases. Trimming cost V 6 bases and J 7 bases; bases outside gene matches: 5. Germline loops: CDR1 KGHSH, CDR2 LQKENI. The CDR3 extends over 13 amino acids.

This chain joins TRBV6-4 and TRBJ1-2, with TRBD1 matching over 10 bases. Trimming cost V 6 bases and J 3 bases; bases outside gene matches: 4. CDR3 length: 14 residues. CDR1 is MRHNA and CDR2 is SNTAGT in the germline V gene. CDR3 sequence reads: CASSRDRGDYGYTF. The CDR3 nucleotides are TGTGCCAGCAGCCGGGACAGGGGAGACTATGGCTACACCTTC.

This clone was detected once. The CDR3 DNA reads as TGCGCCAGCAGCCCCCTGGGGGGCGGTAACACAGATACGCAGTATTTT. Translating gives CASSPLGGGNTDTQYF. The genes are TRBV4-3 and TRBJ2-3; D tentatively reads TRBD1 or TRBD2 (6 bases each). Germline loops: CDR1 LGHNA, CDR2 YSLEER. V lost 4 bases and J 2 bases, leaving 16 bases between the germline ends. This CDR3 comprises 16 residues.

This clone was observed once. V and J are TRBV6-5 and TRBJ1-4; TRBD1 is a possible D gene (5 bases). CDR1 is MNHEY, CDR2 SVGAGI, per germline. This CDR3 has 15 amino acids. The ends were cut back, 3 bases at V and 7 bases at J, with 15 bases in the middle. This CDR3 is CASSYNWQGGEKLFF. In DNA form, the CDR3 reads TGTGCCAGCAGTTATAATTGGCAGGGCGGTGAAAAACTGTTTTTT.

This clone was recorded a few times. The J gene is TRBJ2-7, the V gene TRBV6-5; the D gene is possibly TRBD2 (7 bases). This CDR3 is 13 amino acids long. The germline V gene has CDR1 MNHEY and CDR2 SVGAGI. The ends were cut back, 8 bases at V and 2 bases at J, with 13 bases in the middle. The CDR3 reads CASARGPTYEQYF. CDR3 sequence (DNA): TGTGCCAGCGCGCGGGGGCCAACCTACGAGCAGTACTTC.

The chain employs TRBV10-3 and TRBJ2-7, with 10 bases matching TRBD1. The CDR3 loop spans 14 amino acids. V lost 5 bases and J lost 7; bases outside the gene matches: 8. Looked up from germline, CDR1 is ENHRY and CDR2 is SYGVKD. The CDR3 nucleotides read TGTGCCATCAGTCCCGGGACAGGGGCCGTAGAGCAGTACTTC. Translated, it gives CAISPGTGAVEQYF.

The gene calls are TRBV5-8 and TRBJ1-2, with D possibly being TRBD1 (6 bases). V dropped 4 bases and J dropped 8 bases, with 18 bases sitting between them. The germline V gene has CDR1 SGHTS and CDR2 YDEGEE. This CDR3 spans 14 amino acids. The CDR3 loop reads CASSLPDRPGGYTF. The CDR3 DNA reads as TGTGCCAGCAGCCTACCCGACAGGCCTGGGGGCTACACCTTC.

This sequence joins TRBV4-1 and TRBJ1-2; a possible D gene is TRBD1 (6 bases). V was trimmed by 3 bases and J by 2 bases, leaving 13 bases between them. From germline, CDR1 is MGHRA and CDR2 YSYEKL. There are 15 residues in the CDR3. The CDR3 loop is CASSQPTQGNYGYTF. The CDR3 DNA follows: TGCGCCAGCAGCCAGCCGACCCAGGGGAACTATGGCTACACCTTC.

This chain connects TRBV9 to TRBJ1-1, with 7 nucleotides matching TRBD1. Germline lookup yields CDR1 SGDLS and CDR2 YYNGEE. Unmatched junction bases numbered 8, after V lost 0 bases and J lost 0 bases. The CDR3 sequence is 17 residues long. CDR3 sequence (DNA): TGTGCCAGCAGCGTAGGATTGGGACAGTCAATGAACACTGAAGCTTTCTTT. Protein product: CASSVGLGQSMNTEAFF.

The chain links TRBV18 to TRBJ1-4; D not resolved. Trimming shortened V by 6 bases and J by 6 bases, and 11 bases separated the two germline ends. This CDR3 has 13 amino acids. Per germline, CDR1 KGHSH and CDR2 LQKENI. CDR3 DNA: TGTGCCAGCTCCCGCACGACTGATGAAAAACTGTTTTTT. It yields the protein CASSRTTDEKLFF.

This chain joins TRBV6-5 and TRBJ1-6; 9 nucleotides line up with TRBD1. CDR3 length: 15 amino acids. Germline assignment: CDR1 MNHEY and CDR2 SVGAGI. With V trimmed by 6 bases and J by 10 bases, 10 bases remained unmatched. The CDR3 bases are TGTGCCAGCAGCCTAGCAGGACAGGGGCGATCACCCCTCCACTTT. The encoded protein is CASSLAGQGRSPLHF.

As for this clone: Other DNA sequences in this sample translate to the same CDR3. The chain uses TRBV7-8 and TRBJ2-1, with D perhaps matching TRBD1 or TRBD2 (5 bases each). Germline CDR1 is SGHVS and CDR2 is FQNEAQ. The CDR3 runs to 16 residues. V was trimmed by 1 base and J by 1 base, leaving 11 bases between them. The CDR3 coding sequence is TGTGCCAGCAGCTTAGGGGGGAGAGGGTCCTACAATGAGCAGTTCTTC. Protein product: CASSLGGRGSYNEQFF.

The rearrangement joins TRBV5-1 to TRBJ2-2; TRBD2 might be the D (6 bases). The CDR3 is made up of 16 amino acids. V was cut by 0 bases and J by 4 bases, with 13 bases left in between. Germline values: CDR1 SGHRS, CDR2 YFSETQ. CDR3 loop: CASSLVWGESTGELFF. The CDR3 DNA sequence: TGCGCCAGCAGCTTGGTTTGGGGGGAGAGCACCGGGGAGCTGTTTTTT.

The V call is TRBV10-3, the J call TRBJ2-1, with 8 bases identical to TRBD1. The CDR3 runs 15 residues. J lost 4 bases, V lost 5 bases, and 7 bases had no gene match. Germline V gene lookup returns CDR1 ENHRY and CDR2 SYGVKD. CDR3 residues: CAISKPTGAYNEQFF. CDR3 sequence (DNA): TGTGCCATCAGTAAACCGACAGGGGCTTACAATGAGCAGTTCTTC.

J is TRBJ1-4 and V is TRBV19, with TRBD1 matching over 8 bases. CDR1 and CDR2 from the germline V gene are LNHDA and SQIVND (reference sequence). Trimming cost V 6 bases and J 6 bases; bases outside gene matches: 9. This CDR3 contains 15 residues. The CDR3 DNA reads as TGTGCCAGTAGGGACAGGGACCTAGGGCATGAAAAACTGTTTTTT. Translated, it gives CASRDRDLGHEKLFF.